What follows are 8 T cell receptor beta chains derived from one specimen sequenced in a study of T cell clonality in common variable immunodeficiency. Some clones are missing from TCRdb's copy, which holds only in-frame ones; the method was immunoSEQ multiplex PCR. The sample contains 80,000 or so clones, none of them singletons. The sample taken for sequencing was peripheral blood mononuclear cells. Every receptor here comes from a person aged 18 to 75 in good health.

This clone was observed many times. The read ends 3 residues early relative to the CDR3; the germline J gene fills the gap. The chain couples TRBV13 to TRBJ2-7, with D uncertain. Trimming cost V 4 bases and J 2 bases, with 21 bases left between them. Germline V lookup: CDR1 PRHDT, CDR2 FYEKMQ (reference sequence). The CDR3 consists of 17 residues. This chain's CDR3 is CASSSAPFRGEPYEQYF. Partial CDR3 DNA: TGTGCCAGCAGCTCCGCCCCCTTCCGCGGAGAACCCTACGAG.

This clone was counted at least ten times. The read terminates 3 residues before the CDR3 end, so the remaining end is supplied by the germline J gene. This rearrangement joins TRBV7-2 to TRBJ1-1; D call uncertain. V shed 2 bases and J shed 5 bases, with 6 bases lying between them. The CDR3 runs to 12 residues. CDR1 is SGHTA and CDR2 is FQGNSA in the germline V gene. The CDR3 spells CASSLIRTEAFF. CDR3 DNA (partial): TGTGCCAGCAGCTTAATTCGGACTGAA.

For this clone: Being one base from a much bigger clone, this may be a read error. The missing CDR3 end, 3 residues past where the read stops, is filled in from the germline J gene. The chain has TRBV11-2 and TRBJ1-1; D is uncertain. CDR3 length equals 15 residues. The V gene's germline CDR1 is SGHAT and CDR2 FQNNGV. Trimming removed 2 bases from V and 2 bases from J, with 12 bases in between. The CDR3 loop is CASSLQMIANTEAFF. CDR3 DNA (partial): TGTGCCAGCAGCTTACAGATGATAGCCAACACTGAA.

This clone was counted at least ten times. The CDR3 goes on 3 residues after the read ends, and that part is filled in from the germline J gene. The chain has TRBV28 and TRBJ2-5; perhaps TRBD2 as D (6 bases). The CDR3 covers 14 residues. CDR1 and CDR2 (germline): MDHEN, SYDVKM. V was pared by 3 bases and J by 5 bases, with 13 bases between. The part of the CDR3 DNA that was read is TGTGCCAGCAGTTTGGGACTCGGCCTGGAGACC. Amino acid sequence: CASSLGLGLET. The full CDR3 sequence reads CASSLGLGLETQYF.

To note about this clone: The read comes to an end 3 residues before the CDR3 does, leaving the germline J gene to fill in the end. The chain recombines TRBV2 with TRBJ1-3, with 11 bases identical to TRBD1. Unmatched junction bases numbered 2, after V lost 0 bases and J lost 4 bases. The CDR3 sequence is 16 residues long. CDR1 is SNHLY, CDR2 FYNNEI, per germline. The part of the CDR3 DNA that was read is TGTGCCAGCAGTGAAGCGAGGACAGGGGGCGGAAACACC. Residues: CASSEARTGGGNT. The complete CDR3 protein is CASSEARTGGGNTIYF. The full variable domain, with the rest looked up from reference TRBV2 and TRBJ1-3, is EPEVTQTPSHQVTQMGQEVILRCVPISNHLYFYWYRQILGQKVEFLVSFYNNEISEKSEIFDDQFSVERPDGSNFTLKIRSTKLEDSAMYFCASSEARTGGGNTIYFGEGSWLTVV.

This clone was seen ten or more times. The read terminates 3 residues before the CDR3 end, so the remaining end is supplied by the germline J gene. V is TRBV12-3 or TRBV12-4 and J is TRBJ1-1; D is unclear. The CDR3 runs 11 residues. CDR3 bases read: TGTGCCAGTCTGTCGGGGTTGTAC. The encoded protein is CASLSGLY. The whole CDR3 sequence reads CASLSGLYAFF.

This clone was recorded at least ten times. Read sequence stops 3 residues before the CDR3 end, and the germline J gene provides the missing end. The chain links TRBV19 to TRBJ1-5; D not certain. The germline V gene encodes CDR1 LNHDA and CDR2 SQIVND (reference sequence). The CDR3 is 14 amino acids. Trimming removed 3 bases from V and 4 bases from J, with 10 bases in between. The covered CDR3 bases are TGTGCCAGTAGTATCGGGTCGGCGAATCAGCCC. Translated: CASSIGSANQP. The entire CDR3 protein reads CASSIGSANQPQHF. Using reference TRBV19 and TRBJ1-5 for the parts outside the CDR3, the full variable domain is DGGITQSPKYLFRKEGQNVTLSCEQNLNHDAMYWYRQDPGQGLRLIYYSQIVNDFQKGDIAEGYSVSREKKESFPLTVTSAQKNPTAFYLCASSIGSANQPQHFGDGTRLSIL.

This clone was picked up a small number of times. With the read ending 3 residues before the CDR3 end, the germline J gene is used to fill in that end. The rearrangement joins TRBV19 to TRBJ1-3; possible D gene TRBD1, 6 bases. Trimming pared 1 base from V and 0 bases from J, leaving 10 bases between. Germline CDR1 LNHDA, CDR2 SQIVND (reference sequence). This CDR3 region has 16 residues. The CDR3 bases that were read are TGTGCCAGTAGTATAGGGGGACACAACTCTGGAAACACC. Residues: CASSIGGHNSGNT. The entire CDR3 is CASSIGGHNSGNTIYF.